Listed below are T cell receptor beta chains from one sample, sequenced in a study of cytomegalovirus exposure and HLA in healthy donors. Libraries were prepared by immunoSEQ multiplex PCR; TCRdb keeps only in-frame clonotypes and omits some of them. Among 150,000 to 200,000 clones listed, roughly 86% were seen once. Specimen: PBMCs. The receptors were gathered from a young man in good health and CMV-seropositive. Both conserved end residues are trimmed from each CDR3.

v_call	j_call	cdr3_aa
TRBV5-1	TRBJ1-1	ASSYSREGNAEAF
TRBV19	TRBJ1-5	ASSLDSPTDQPQH
TRBV7-9	TRBJ2-5	ASSSPQAIEETQY
TRBV7-2	TRBJ2-1	ASSSQGGEQF
TRBV5-4	TRBJ1-2	ASRGLGQGASGYT
TRBV2	TRBJ2-7	ASYLAGGSYEQY
TRBV19	TRBJ2-7	ASSIGLGGFEQY
TRBV9	TRBJ2-2	ASSVDLGTYTGELF
TRBV27	TRBJ1-1	ASSLEARMNTEAF
TRBV7-9	TRBJ2-4	ASSLAQGYSNIQY
TRBV27	TRBJ2-2	ASSPGGMRELF
TRBV5-1	TRBJ1-3	ASSPGGAGEADTIY
TRBV10-3	TRBJ1-1	AIKAAGAMNTEAF